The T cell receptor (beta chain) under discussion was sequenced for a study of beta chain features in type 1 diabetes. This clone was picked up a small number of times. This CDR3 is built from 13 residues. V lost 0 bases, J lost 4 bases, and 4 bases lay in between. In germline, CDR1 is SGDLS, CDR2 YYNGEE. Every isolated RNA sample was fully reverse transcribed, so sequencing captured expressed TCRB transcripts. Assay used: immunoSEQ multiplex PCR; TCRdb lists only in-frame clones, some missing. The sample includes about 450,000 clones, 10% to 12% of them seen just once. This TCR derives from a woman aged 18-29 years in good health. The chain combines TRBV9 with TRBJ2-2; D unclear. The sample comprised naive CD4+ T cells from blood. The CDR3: CASSVGFTGELFF. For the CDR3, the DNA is TGTGCCAGCAGCGTAGGATTCACCGGGGAGCTGTTTTTT.